This TCR beta chain was recovered during a study of blood T cell repertoires in COVID-19. Across the study: COVID-19 samples, acute and convalescent, were from the United States, Italy and Spain. The analysed material was cDNA or gDNA that came from T cells, B-cell-depleted T cells, or PBMCs.

This clone has a handful of counts. Original processing notes: By means of reference gene primer amplification, nucleated cell counts were estimated. The protocol was immunoSEQ multiplex PCR, while the TCRdb copy is restricted to in-frame clones and leaves out a portion. Clone size and V and J calls were adopted from that table, with D and trimming inferred from the DNA. Seen here are 50,000 to 75,000 clones, more than 70% observed once, and the top ten hold approximately 7%. V trimming: 4 bases; J trimming: 1 base; junction bases outside the gene matches: 8. The CDR3 is made up of 16 amino acids. Germline CDR1 and CDR2: SGHRS and YFSETQ.

The genes are TRBV5-1 and TRBJ2-1, with TRBD2 matching over 7 bases. The sample taken for sequencing was peripheral blood. This TCR was recovered from a man in his fifties or sixties with acute or convalescent COVID-19. The CDR3 is CASSAETSRSYNEQFF. Written as DNA, the CDR3 is TGCGCCAGCAGCGCCGAGACTAGCAGATCCTACAATGAGCAGTTCTTC.